These 23 T cell receptor beta chains came from one sample sequenced in a study of identical twins. TCRdb re-derived calls from the 5' RACE reads in MiXCR, one entry per CDR3 protein. The repertoire holds 1.5 million to 2 million distinct CDR3 sequences, about 30% seen once, with about 0.3% in the top ten. Sequenced sample: cord blood. Receptors were obtained from a newborn girl in good health.

As to this clonotype: A much more abundant neighbour one base away suggests this may be a read error. This sequence joins TRBV7-2 and TRBJ2-1; the match to TRBD2 covers 9 bases. The germline V gene encodes CDR1 SGHTA and CDR2 FQGNSA. This CDR3 is built from 15 residues. The CDR3 here is CASSLAASGNNGQFF. For the CDR3, the DNA is TGTGCCAGCAGCTTAGCGGCTAGCGGGAACAATGGGCAGTTCTTC.

Only one count was recorded for this clonotype. This chain links TRBV4-1 with TRBJ2-3; TRBD2 aligns across 8 bases. In germline, CDR1 is MGHRA, CDR2 YSYEKL. Trimming cost V 3 bases and J 5 bases; bases outside gene matches: 7. The length of the CDR3 is 15 residues. CDR3 residues: CASSHIAGRGDTQYF. The CDR3 DNA reads TGCGCCAGCAGCCACATAGCGGGGCGCGGAGATACGCAGTATTTT.

This clonotype was recorded a few times. The chain links TRBV24-1 to TRBJ1-5; 7 bases are shared with TRBD1. The V gene end was trimmed by 8 bases and the J gene end by 0 bases; junction bases not matched to a gene: 9. CDR1 and CDR2 (germline): KGHDR, SFDVKD. The CDR3 sequence is 16 residues long. This chain's CDR3 is CATKEGDRDSNQPQHF. The CDR3 nucleotides are TGTGCCACCAAAGAAGGAGACAGGGATAGCAATCAGCCCCAGCATTTT.

V and J are TRBV20-1 and TRBJ2-3; tentatively, D is TRBD2 (5 bases). V was pared by 6 bases and J by 5 bases, with 12 bases between. The CDR3 contains 12 residues. CDR1 is DFQATT, CDR2 SNEGSKA, per germline (reference sequence). The CDR3 region has the DNA TGCAGTGCCCAGGACTGGAGAGATACGCAGTATTTT. It encodes CSAQDWRDTQYF.

The V gene is TRBV7-8, the J gene TRBJ2-3; the D call may be TRBD1 or TRBD2 (5 bases each). V lost 1 base and J lost 2, with 19 bases in between. The CDR3 length is 18 residues. CDR1 SGHVS and CDR2 FQNEAQ come from the germline V gene. The CDR3, as DNA: TGTGCCAGCAGCTTAGTCAGAACCGGGACGGCTAACACAGATACGCAGTATTTT. It is translated as CASSLVRTGTANTDTQYF.

J is TRBJ2-7 and V is TRBV30, with TRBD2 identical over 8 bases. The CDR3 contains 14 residues. The J segment lost 2 bases and the V segment lost 0 bases, leaving 3 bases of the junction unmatched. The germline V gene has CDR1 GTSNPN and CDR2 SVGIG (reference sequence). Here the CDR3 reads CAWSVQRGTYEQYF. The DNA of the CDR3 is TGTGCCTGGAGTGTGCAGCGGGGGACCTACGAGCAGTACTTC.

This clonotype was detected only a few times. This chain connects TRBV7-2 to TRBJ2-4; D remains ambiguous. The CDR3 totals 17 residues. Germline loops: CDR1 SGHTA, CDR2 FQGNSA. V lost 2 bases and J lost 1, with 15 bases in between. In DNA, the CDR3 is TGTGCCAGCAGCTTAAACGCTGGCCAGAGGGCCAAAAACATTCAGTACTTC. Its translation: CASSLNAGQRAKNIQYF.

This clonotype has only a few counts. The chain joins TRBV5-5 to TRBJ2-3; D gene uncertain. V was clipped by 3 bases and J by 5 bases, with 13 bases between them. CDR1 SGHKS and CDR2 YYEKEE come from the germline V gene (reference sequence). This CDR3 is built from 14 residues. The CDR3 DNA follows: TGTGCCAGCAGCTCGCGTTATCGGAGAGATACGCAGTATTTT. This sequence encodes CASSSRYRRDTQYF.

This chain joins TRBV4-1 and TRBJ2-7; the D gene is possibly TRBD1 (6 bases). In germline, CDR1 is MGHRA, CDR2 YSYEKL. The CDR3 runs 14 residues. V lost 6 bases and J lost 2, with 14 bases in between. CDR3 sequence: CASSRLGQTYEQYF. The DNA for the CDR3 is TGCGCCAGCAGTCGTCTCGGACAGACCTACGAGCAGTACTTC.

The chain's CDR3 is CASSLDRVYEKLFF. Written as DNA, the CDR3 is TGTGCCAGCAGCCTCGACAGGGTTTATGAAAAACTGTTTTTT. V gene TRBV4-2 combines with J gene TRBJ1-4; 7 bases map to TRBD1. Germline V gives CDR1 LGHNA, CDR2 YNFKEQ. The CDR3 contains 14 residues. J gave up 6 bases and V 4 bases, and 5 bases lay outside the gene matches.

The gene calls are TRBV7-9 and TRBJ2-3; the match to TRBD2 covers 11 bases. Germline V gene lookup returns CDR1 SEHNR and CDR2 FQNEAQ (reference sequence). The V gene end was trimmed by 3 bases and the J gene end by 6 bases; junction bases not matched to a gene: 8. This CDR3 spans 16 amino acids. DNA of the CDR3: TGTGCCAGCAGCTTTAGCGGGGGGGCTCAAACTGATACGCAGTATTTT. Its protein product is CASSFSGGAQTDTQYF.

This clonotype turned up a few times. CDR3 loop: CASSLGYGVFYEQYF. The CDR3 coding sequence is TGTGCCAGCAGCTTAGGGTACGGGGTTTTCTACGAGCAGTACTTC. The chain combines TRBV7-9 with TRBJ2-4; D might be TRBD2 (5 bases). The J call may be faulty, since TRBJ2-7 better matches the DNA end. The CDR3 spans 15 residues. Per germline, CDR1 SEHNR and CDR2 FQNEAQ (reference sequence).

The chain couples TRBV9 to TRBJ2-5; TRBD2 agrees at 11 bases. Germline lookup yields CDR1 SGDLS and CDR2 YYNGEE. This CDR3 is 15 amino acids long. The V segment lost 0 bases and the J segment 3 bases; nucleotides outside the gene matches: 1. CDR3 DNA: TGTGCCAGCAGCGTAGGTAGCGGGAGGGAAGAGACCCAGTACTTC. Residues: CASSVGSGREETQYF.

This rearrangement joins TRBV29-1 to TRBJ2-4, with a possible D match to TRBD1 (6 bases). Trimming pared 4 bases from V and 13 bases from J, leaving 20 bases between. This CDR3 region has 13 residues. Germline V gene lookup returns CDR1 SQVTM and CDR2 ANQGSEA. The CDR3 DNA reads as TGCAGCGTTGGGTTAAGGGGGAACAATGAGCAGTACTTC. This sequence encodes CSVGLRGNNEQYF.

This chain links TRBV10-3 with TRBJ2-7; D perhaps matches TRBD2 (5 bases). The CDR3 has 16 residues. V lost 6 bases and J lost 4, with 22 bases in between. Germline CDR1 reads ENHRY; CDR2 reads SYGVKD. CDR3 protein: CAISLIKSTTGYEQYF. The CDR3 bases are TGTGCCATCAGCCTTATTAAGTCGACAACGGGGTACGAGCAGTACTTC.

The chain combines TRBV7-9 with TRBJ1-2; D is ambiguous. V was clipped by 5 bases and J by 4 bases, with 8 bases between them. The CDR3 contains 12 residues. Germline-derived CDR1 and CDR2 are SEHNR and FQNEAQ (reference sequence). The CDR3 DNA follows: TGTGCCAGCAGCCCGTACGTCTATGGCTACACCTTC. Residues: CASSPYVYGYTF.

The V call is TRBV2, the J call TRBJ1-5, with D possibly matching TRBD1 (6 bases). Germline assignment: CDR1 SNHLY and CDR2 FYNNEI. This CDR3 region has 14 residues. V shed 5 bases and J shed 7 bases, with 15 bases lying between them. The chain's CDR3 is CASSPHRARQPQHF. Here the CDR3 DNA reads TGTGCCAGCAGTCCACACAGGGCGCGGCAGCCCCAGCATTTT. The full variable domain, its missing parts supplied by reference TRBV2 and TRBJ1-5, is EPEVTQTPSHQVTQMGQEVILRCVPISNHLYFYWYRQILGQKVEFLVSFYNNEISEKSEIFDDQFSVERPDGSNFTLKIRSTKLEDSAMYFCASSPHRARQPQHFGDGTRLSIL.

The gene calls are TRBV27 and TRBJ2-7, with D perhaps matching TRBD1 (6 bases). CDR3 size: 14 residues. The V gene lost 6 bases and the J gene lost 2 bases, with 14 bases spanning the gap. From germline, CDR1 is MNHEY and CDR2 SMNVEV (reference sequence). CDR3: CASSGQLHPYEQYF. The CDR3 nucleotides are TGTGCCAGCAGCGGACAGCTTCATCCCTACGAGCAGTACTTC.

The CDR3 loop reads CSARQQGATNEKLFF. The CDR3 DNA follows: TGCAGTGCTAGACAACAGGGGGCAACTAATGAAAAACTGTTTTTT. This rearrangement joins TRBV20-1 to TRBJ1-4; 8 nucleotides agree with TRBD1. Per germline, CDR1 DFQATT and CDR2 SNEGSKA (reference sequence). CDR3 length: 15 amino acids. V was pared by 2 bases and J by 0 bases, with 2 bases of the junction left unmatched.

V is TRBV13 and J is TRBJ2-1; no clear D. V was shortened by 6 bases and J by 10 bases, with 13 bases between the two germline ends. Germline V gives CDR1 PRHDT, CDR2 FYEKMQ (reference sequence). The CDR3 is 12 residues long. Written as DNA, the CDR3 is TGTGCCAGCAGTTGGACCCCTGGCGAGCAGTTCTTC. Translating it yields CASSWTPGEQFF.

The CDR3 spells CASSLNAGSTDTQYF. The CDR3 DNA sequence: TGTGCCAGCAGTTTAAATGCGGGTAGCACAGATACGCAGTATTTT. The gene calls are TRBV27 and TRBJ2-3, with D perhaps matching TRBD2 (5 bases). CDR1 and CDR2 (germline): MNHEY, SMNVEV (reference sequence). This CDR3 has 15 amino acids. V gave up 2 bases and J gave up 0 bases, with 9 bases separating them.

This clonotype was seen a few times. This chain links TRBV20-1 with TRBJ2-7; 7 bases line up with TRBD1. The end of the DNA fits TRBJ2-5 better, so the J call may be wrong. The CDR3 runs 12 residues. In germline, CDR1 is DFQATT, CDR2 SNEGSKA (reference sequence). The CDR3 DNA is TGCAGTGGCCAGACAGGGTTAGAGACCCAGTACTTC. Protein product: CSGQTGLETQYF.

This chain connects TRBV27 to TRBJ1-5; D ambiguous. This CDR3 has 13 residues. Trimming removed 4 bases at V and 2 bases at J, with 6 bases between. In germline, CDR1 is MNHEY, CDR2 SMNVEV (reference sequence). The CDR3 spells CASSSHGNQPQHF. The CDR3 coding sequence is TGTGCCAGCAGTTCCCATGGCAATCAGCCCCAGCATTTT.